This entry lists 8 T cell receptor beta chains sequenced from one sample in a study of cytomegalovirus exposure and HLA in healthy donors. The study ran its PCR with 60 Vbeta and 13 Jbeta primers. Sequenced by immunoSEQ multiplex PCR; TCRdb stores in-frame clones only, minus some. Of 84,000 or so clones listed, roughly 60% are singletons. Sequencing was performed on PBMCs. The receptor source for this set is a woman in her 30s in good health and CMV-seropositive.

This clone was seen more than once but under ten times. V and J are TRBV13 and TRBJ2-7, with 7 bases aligning to TRBD1. The CDR3 has 15 amino acids. Trimming at V came to 2 bases and at J to 0 bases, leaving 4 bases not matched to a gene. Germline CDR1 PRHDT, CDR2 FYEKMQ (reference sequence). CDR3 sequence (DNA): TGTGCCAGCAGCTTAATAGGGGGCTTCTCCTACGAGCAGTACTTC. It specifies CASSLIGGFSYEQYF.

This clone showed up just a few times. The chain recombines TRBV7-3 with TRBJ2-6; 7 bases fit TRBD1. The germline V gene has CDR1 SGHTA and CDR2 FQGTGA. V lost 4 bases and J lost 1; bases outside the gene matches: 7. The CDR3 is made up of 17 amino acids. Here the CDR3 reads CASSSPGQISGANVLTF. The CDR3 DNA sequence: TGTGCCAGCAGCTCTCCGGGACAGATTTCTGGGGCCAACGTCCTGACTTTC. Complete variable domain (other parts from reference TRBV7-3 and TRBJ2-6): GAGVSQTPSNKVTEKGKYVELRCDPISGHTALYWYRQSLGQGPEFLIYFQGTGAADDSGLPNDRFFAVRPEGSVSTLKIQRTERGDSAVYLCASSSPGQISGANVLTFGAGSRLTVL.

This chain uses TRBV25-1 with TRBJ1-2, with TRBD1 matching 8 bases. Germline loops: CDR1 MGHDK, CDR2 SYGVNS. J was trimmed by 4 bases and V by 6 bases; bases with no gene match: 10. CDR3 length equals 15 residues. CDR3: CASSGQGRVFYGYTF. In DNA form, the CDR3 reads TGTGCCAGCAGCGGACAGGGTAGAGTTTTCTATGGCTACACCTTC.

This rearrangement joins TRBV6-5 to TRBJ2-5; unclear D gene. The end of the DNA fits TRBJ2-7 better, so the J call may be wrong. Germline V gives CDR1 MNHEY, CDR2 SVGAGI. This CDR3 is built from 16 residues. CDR3 residues: CASSYSIWSQRYEQYF. DNA for the CDR3: TGTGCCAGCAGTTACTCGATTTGGTCGCAACGCTACGAGCAGTACTTC.

The chain links TRBV19 to TRBJ2-7; tentatively, D is TRBD1 (5 bases). Looked up from germline, CDR1 is LNHDA and CDR2 is SQIVND (reference sequence). Trimming shortened V by 5 bases and J by 0 bases, and 11 bases separated the two germline ends. The CDR3 runs 14 residues. This CDR3 reads CASSVQGNSYEQYF. The CDR3 DNA reads as TGTGCCAGTAGTGTGCAGGGCAACTCCTACGAGCAGTACTTC.

This rearrangement joins TRBV23-1 to TRBJ1-2; D not certain. TRBV23-1 is marked as an open reading frame, function uncertain. The CDR3 covers 21 residues. The V end lost 6 bases, the J end lost 2 bases, and 34 bases lay between the germline ends. The CDR3 bases are TGCGCCAGCAGCCCCATAGCAGGCGTATATGTGAGACGGGAGTCAAACTATGGCTACACCTTC. This codes for CASSPIAGVYVRRESNYGYTF.

The rearrangement uses TRBV7-3 and TRBJ1-1; 8 nucleotides line up with TRBD1. The CDR3 has 14 amino acids. Germline lookup yields CDR1 SGHTA and CDR2 FQGTGA. After removal of 4 bases from V and 3 bases from J, the junction contained 4 bases not matched to a gene. The CDR3 loop reads CASSSQGGDTEAFF. The DNA of the CDR3 is TGTGCCAGCAGCTCACAGGGGGGGGACACTGAAGCTTTCTTT.

The rearrangement joins TRBV5-1 to TRBJ2-3, with D possibly TRBD2 on 5 matching bases. The CDR3 consists of 16 residues. V was shortened by 4 bases and J by 4 bases, with 19 bases between the two germline ends. Germline V gene lookup returns CDR1 SGHRS and CDR2 YFSETQ. CDR3 loop: CASSPWGDVDPDTQYF. The CDR3 region has the DNA TGCGCCAGCAGCCCCTGGGGAGACGTGGATCCAGATACGCAGTATTTT.